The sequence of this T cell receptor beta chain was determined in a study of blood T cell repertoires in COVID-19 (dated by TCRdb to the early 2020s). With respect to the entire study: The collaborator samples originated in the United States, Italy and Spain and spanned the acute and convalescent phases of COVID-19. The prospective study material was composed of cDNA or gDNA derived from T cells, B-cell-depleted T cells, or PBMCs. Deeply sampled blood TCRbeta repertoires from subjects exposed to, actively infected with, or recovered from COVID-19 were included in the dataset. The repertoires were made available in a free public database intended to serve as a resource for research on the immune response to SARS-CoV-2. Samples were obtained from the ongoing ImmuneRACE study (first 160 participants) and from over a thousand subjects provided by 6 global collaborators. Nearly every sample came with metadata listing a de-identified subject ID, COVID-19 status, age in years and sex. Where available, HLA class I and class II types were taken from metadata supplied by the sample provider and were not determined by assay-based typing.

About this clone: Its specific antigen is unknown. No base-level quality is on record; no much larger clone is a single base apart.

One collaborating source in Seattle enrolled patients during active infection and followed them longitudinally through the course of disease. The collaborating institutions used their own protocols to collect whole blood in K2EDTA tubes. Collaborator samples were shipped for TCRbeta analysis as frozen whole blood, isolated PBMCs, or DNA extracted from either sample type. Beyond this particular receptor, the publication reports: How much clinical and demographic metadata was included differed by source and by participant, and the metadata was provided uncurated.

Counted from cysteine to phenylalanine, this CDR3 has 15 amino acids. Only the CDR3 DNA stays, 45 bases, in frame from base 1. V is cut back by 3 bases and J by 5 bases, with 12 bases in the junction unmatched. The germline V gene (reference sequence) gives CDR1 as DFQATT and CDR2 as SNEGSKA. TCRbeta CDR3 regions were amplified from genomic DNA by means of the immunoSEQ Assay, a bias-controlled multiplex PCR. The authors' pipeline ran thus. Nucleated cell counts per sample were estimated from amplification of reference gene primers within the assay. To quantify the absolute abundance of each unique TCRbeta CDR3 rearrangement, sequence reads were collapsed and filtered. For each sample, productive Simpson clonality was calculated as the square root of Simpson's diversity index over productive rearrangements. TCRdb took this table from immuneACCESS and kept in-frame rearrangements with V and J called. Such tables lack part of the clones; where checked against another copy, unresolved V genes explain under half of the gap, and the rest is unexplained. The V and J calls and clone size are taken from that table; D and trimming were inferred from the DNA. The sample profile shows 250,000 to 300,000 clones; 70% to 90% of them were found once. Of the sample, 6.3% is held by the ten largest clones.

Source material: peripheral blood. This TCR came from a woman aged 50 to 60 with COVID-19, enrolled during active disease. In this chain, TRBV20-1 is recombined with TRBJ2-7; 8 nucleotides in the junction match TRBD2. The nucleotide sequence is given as TGCAGTGCTAGTTCAGGTTGGAGCGGGAGTAACGAGCAGTACTTC. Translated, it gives CSASSGWSGSNEQYF.